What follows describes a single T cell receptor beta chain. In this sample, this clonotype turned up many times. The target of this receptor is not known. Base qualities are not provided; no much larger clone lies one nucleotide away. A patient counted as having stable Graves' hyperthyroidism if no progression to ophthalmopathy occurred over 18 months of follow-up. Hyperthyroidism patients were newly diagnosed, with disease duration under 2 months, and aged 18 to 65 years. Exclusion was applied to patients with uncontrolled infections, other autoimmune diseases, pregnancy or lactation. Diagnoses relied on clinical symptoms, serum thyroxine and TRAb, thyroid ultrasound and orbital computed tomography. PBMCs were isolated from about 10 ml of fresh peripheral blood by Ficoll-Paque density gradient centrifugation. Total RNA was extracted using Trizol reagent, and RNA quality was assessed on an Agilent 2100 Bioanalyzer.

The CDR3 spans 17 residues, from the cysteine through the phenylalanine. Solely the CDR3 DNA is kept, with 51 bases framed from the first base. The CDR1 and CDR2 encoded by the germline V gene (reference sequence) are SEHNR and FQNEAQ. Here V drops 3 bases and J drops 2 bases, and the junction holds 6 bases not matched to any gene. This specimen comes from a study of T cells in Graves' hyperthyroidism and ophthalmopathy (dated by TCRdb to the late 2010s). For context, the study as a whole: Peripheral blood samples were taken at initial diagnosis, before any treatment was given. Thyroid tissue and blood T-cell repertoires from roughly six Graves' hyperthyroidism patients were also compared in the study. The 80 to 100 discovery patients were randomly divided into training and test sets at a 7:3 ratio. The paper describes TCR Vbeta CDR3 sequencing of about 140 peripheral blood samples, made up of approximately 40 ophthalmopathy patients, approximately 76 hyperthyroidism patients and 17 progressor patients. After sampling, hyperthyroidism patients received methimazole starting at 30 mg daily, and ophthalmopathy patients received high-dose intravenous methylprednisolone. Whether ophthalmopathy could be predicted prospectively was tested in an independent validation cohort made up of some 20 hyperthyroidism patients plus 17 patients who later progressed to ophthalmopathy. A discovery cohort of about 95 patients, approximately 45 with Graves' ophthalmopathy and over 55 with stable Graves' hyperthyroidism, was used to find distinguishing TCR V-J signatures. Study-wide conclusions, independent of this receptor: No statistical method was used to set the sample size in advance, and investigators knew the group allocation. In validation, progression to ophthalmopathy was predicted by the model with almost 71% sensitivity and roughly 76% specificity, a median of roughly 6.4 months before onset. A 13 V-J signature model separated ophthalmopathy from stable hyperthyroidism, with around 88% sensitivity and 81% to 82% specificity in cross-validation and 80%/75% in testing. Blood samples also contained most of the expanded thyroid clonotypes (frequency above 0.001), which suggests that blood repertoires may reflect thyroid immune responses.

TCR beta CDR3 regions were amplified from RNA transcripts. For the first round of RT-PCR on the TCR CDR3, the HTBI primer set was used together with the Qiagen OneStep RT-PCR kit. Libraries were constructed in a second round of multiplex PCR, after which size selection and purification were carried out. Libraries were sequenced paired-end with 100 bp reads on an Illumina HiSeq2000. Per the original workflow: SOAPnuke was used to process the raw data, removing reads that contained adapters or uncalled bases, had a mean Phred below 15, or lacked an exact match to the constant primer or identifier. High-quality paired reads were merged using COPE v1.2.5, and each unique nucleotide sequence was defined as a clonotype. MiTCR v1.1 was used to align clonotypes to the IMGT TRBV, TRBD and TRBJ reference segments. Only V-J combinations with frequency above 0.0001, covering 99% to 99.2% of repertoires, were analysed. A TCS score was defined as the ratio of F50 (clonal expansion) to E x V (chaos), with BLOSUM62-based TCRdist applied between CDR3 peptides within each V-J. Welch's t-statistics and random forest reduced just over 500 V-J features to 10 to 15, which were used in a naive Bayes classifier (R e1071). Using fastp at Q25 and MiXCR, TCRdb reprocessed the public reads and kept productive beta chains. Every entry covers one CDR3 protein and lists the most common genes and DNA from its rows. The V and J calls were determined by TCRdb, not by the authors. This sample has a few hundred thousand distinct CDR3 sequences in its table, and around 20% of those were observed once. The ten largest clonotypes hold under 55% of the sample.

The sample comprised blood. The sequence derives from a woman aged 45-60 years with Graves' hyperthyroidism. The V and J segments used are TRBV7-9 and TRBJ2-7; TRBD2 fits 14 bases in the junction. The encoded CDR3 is CASSFGTSGSQTYEQYF. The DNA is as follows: TGTGCCAGCAGCTTTGGGACTAGCGGGAGTCAAACCTACGAGCAGTACTTC.